The T cell receptor (beta chain) under discussion was sequenced for a study of T cell responses to AZD1222 COVID-19 vaccine. At the level of the study: Doses given second, at about 4 or about 12 weeks, were pooled. Study conclusions and caveats: White British ancestry dominated among donors, who included more females, and clonal diversity was possibly underestimated. Repertoire sampling occurred only after the peak T cell response.

Germline V lookup: CDR1 MNHEY, CDR2 SVGAGI. The V and J ends lost 6 bases and 0 bases, in that order; junction bases with no gene match: 6. This CDR3 comprises 15 residues. A word on this clone: The antigen is unknown.

The table came from immunoSEQ multiplex PCR; TCRdb's copy has only in-frame clones and leaves some out. The sample has 150,000 or so clones, 80% to 95% seen once. This specimen consisted of peripheral blood, obtained on day 0 of AZD1222 vaccination. The receptor was derived from an adult in good health. The rearrangement links TRBV6-5 to TRBJ2-3; 7 positions match TRBD2. In nucleotides, the CDR3 is TGTGCCAGCAGCCGGAGAGCGGGGAGCACAGATACGCAGTATTTT. This encodes CASSRRAGSTDTQYF.